This passage covers 18 T cell receptor beta chains from one sample sequenced in a study of cytomegalovirus exposure and HLA in healthy donors. It was with 60 Vbeta and 13 Jbeta primers that the PCR ran. Here immunoSEQ multiplex PCR was the method, and the copy in TCRdb shows in-frame clones only, minus some. The data hold about 140,000 clones, with 80% observed a single time. Sequenced sample: PBMCs. Receptors originate from a middle-aged man in good health and CMV-seronegative.

The rearrangement joins TRBV19 to TRBJ1-5; TRBD1 is a possible D gene (6 bases). The germline V gene encodes CDR1 LNHDA and CDR2 SQIVND (reference sequence). Between the trimmed V and J ends, which lost 5 bases and 6 bases, there was a span of 17 bases. CDR3 length equals 15 residues. The CDR3 DNA sequence: TGTGCCAGTAGTGCCGTCGCACAGGGATCTCAGCCCCAGCATTTT. Protein: CASSAVAQGSQPQHF. The full variable domain, in which reference TRBV19 and TRBJ1-5 provide the parts outside the CDR3, is DGGITQSPKYLFRKEGQNVTLSCEQNLNHDAMYWYRQDPGQGLRLIYYSQIVNDFQKGDIAEGYSVSREKKESFPLTVTSAQKNPTAFYLCASSAVAQGSQPQHFGDGTRLSIL.

The table lists this clone with a count of one. The chain carries TRBV7-8 and TRBJ2-7; 10 nucleotides line up with TRBD2. The CDR3 runs 15 residues. The J segment lost 1 base and the V segment lost 5 bases, leaving 5 bases of the junction unmatched. Per the germline V gene, CDR1 is SGHVS and CDR2 is FQNEAQ. The CDR3 DNA sequence: TGTGCCAGCAGCCCCCGGACTAGCGGATCCTACGAGCAGTACTTC. Its protein product is CASSPRTSGSYEQYF.

This clone was picked up one time. The chain recombines TRBV11-3 with TRBJ2-5; D gene uncertain. The CDR3 runs to 11 residues. The V gene's germline CDR1 is SGHNT and CDR2 YENEEA. Deletions cut 4 bases from V and 4 bases from J, with 4 bases between. CDR3 nucleotide sequence: TGTGCCAGCAGCTCCGGAGAGACCCAGTACTTC. Protein: CASSSGETQYF.

The rearrangement joins TRBV27 to TRBJ2-3; perhaps TRBD1 as D (5 bases). There are 17 residues in the CDR3. From germline, CDR1 is MNHEY and CDR2 SMNVEV (reference sequence). Trimming shortened V by 2 bases and J by 7 bases, and 22 bases separated the two germline ends. The CDR3 bases are TGTGCCAGCAGTTTAGCCGTATATGGTGGCAGGGCACATACGCAGTATTTT. Translating gives CASSLAVYGGRAHTQYF.

This rearrangement joins TRBV25-1 to TRBJ2-7; D is perhaps TRBD1 (6 bases). The CDR3 is 14 residues long. CDR1 is MGHDK and CDR2 is SYGVNS in the germline V gene. The germline V and J ends were trimmed by 2 bases and 2 bases, with 10 bases remaining between them. CDR3 amino acids: CASSEDRTTYEQYF. CDR3 DNA sequence: TGTGCCAGCAGTGAAGACAGGACCACCTACGAGCAGTACTTC.

The DNA of the CDR3 is TGTGCCAGCAGCCTACAGGAATATTCCTACGAGCAGTACTTC. Encoded protein: CASSLQEYSYEQYF. The chain links TRBV7-9 to TRBJ2-7, with D maybe TRBD1 (5 bases). This CDR3 has 14 residues. V dropped 5 bases and J dropped 1 base, with 12 bases sitting between them. Germline V lookup: CDR1 SEHNR, CDR2 FQNEAQ (reference sequence). The variable domain in full, with the rest retrieved from reference TRBV7-9 and TRBJ2-7, is DTGVSQNPRHKITKRGQNVTFRCDPISEHNRLYWYRQTLGQGPEFLTYFQNEAQLEKSRLLSDRFSAERPKGSFSTLEIQRTEQGDSAMYLCASSLQEYSYEQYFGPGTRLTVT.

This rearrangement joins TRBV5-1 to TRBJ2-4; D possibly corresponds to TRBD1 (6 bases). Trimming left V 5 bases short and J 7 bases short, with 19 bases between. The CDR3 contains 15 residues. CDR1 is SGHRS and CDR2 is YFSETQ in the germline V gene. The CDR3 loop is CASSSRSRGENIQYF. CDR3 DNA sequence: TGCGCCAGCAGTTCCCGGAGCAGGGGCGAGAACATTCAGTACTTC.

This clone was seen just once. CDR3 DNA sequence: TGCAGTGCTAGTGTCCGGGAAAAACTGTTTTTT. It is translated as CSASVREKLFF. V usage is TRBV20-1 and J usage is TRBJ1-4; D is unresolved. Germline CDR1 reads DFQATT; CDR2 reads SNEGSKA (reference sequence). This CDR3 contains 11 residues. V lost 3 bases and J 8 bases, leaving 7 bases between the germline ends.

V usage is TRBV5-1 and J usage is TRBJ2-3, with 8 bases that match TRBD2. V dropped 0 bases and J dropped 4; count of bases not matched to a gene: 7. CDR1 and CDR2 from the germline V gene are SGHRS and YFSETQ. The CDR3 runs to 16 residues. The CDR3 reads CASSLGTGGAADTQYF. The CDR3 DNA follows: TGCGCCAGCAGCTTGGGGACCGGGGGGGCAGCAGATACGCAGTATTTT.

This sequence joins TRBV18 and TRBJ2-7, with 7 bases fitting TRBD2. CDR1 KGHSH and CDR2 LQKENI come from the germline V gene. This CDR3 region has 15 residues. V shed 3 bases and J 4 bases; nucleotides not matched to a gene: 9. CDR3 DNA sequence: TGTGCCAGCTCACCGGTCTCGACTAGCCGGTACGAGCAGTACTTC. This sequence encodes CASSPVSTSRYEQYF.

The genes are TRBV7-3 and TRBJ2-3; D possibly corresponds to TRBD1 (5 bases). This CDR3 contains 14 residues. Germline V gene lookup returns CDR1 SGHTA and CDR2 FQGTGA. V dropped 8 bases and J dropped 0 bases, with 12 bases sitting between them. CDR3 in DNA: TGTGCCAGCGCCCTGGGGCTGAGCACAGATACGCAGTATTTT. Amino acids: CASALGLSTDTQYF. Looking up the rest from reference TRBV7-3 and TRBJ2-3 gives the full variable domain: GAGVSQTPSNKVTEKGKYVELRCDPISGHTALYWYRQSLGQGPEFLIYFQGTGAADDSGLPNDRFFAVRPEGSVSTLKIQRTERGDSAVYLCASALGLSTDTQYFGPGTRLTVL.

The V gene is TRBV15, the J gene TRBJ2-5; possibly TRBD2 for D (6 bases). Trimming shortened V by 9 bases and J by 1 base, and 15 bases separated the two germline ends. Germline values: CDR1 LNHNV, CDR2 YYDKDF (reference sequence). The CDR3 is made up of 14 amino acids. This CDR3 is CATGRGGVQETQYF. CDR3 nucleotide sequence: TGTGCCACGGGCCGTGGAGGGGTCCAAGAGACCCAGTACTTC.

The chain is built from TRBV7-9 and TRBJ2-6; 9 bases match TRBD2. After removal of 3 bases from V and 0 bases from J, the junction contained 6 bases not matched to a gene. The CDR3 sequence is 18 residues long. Germline V lookup: CDR1 SEHNR, CDR2 FQNEAQ (reference sequence). The CDR3 sequence is CASSFLAGANSGANVLTF. The CDR3 coding sequence is TGTGCCAGCAGCTTTTTAGCGGGGGCCAACTCTGGGGCCAACGTCCTGACTTTC.

V usage is TRBV6-6 and J usage is TRBJ2-7, with 11 bases matching TRBD1. This CDR3 has 14 amino acids. The germline gives CDR1 MNHNY, CDR2 SVGAGI (reference sequence). J lost 5 bases, V lost 6 bases, and 6 bases had no gene match. CDR3 nucleotide sequence: TGTGCCAGCAGGGAGGGACAGGGGGTTCACGAGCAGTACTTC. This sequence encodes CASREGQGVHEQYF.

The CDR3 DNA reads as TGTGCCAGCAGCTCCTCCGGGACAGGGGGCTACGAGCAGTACTTC. It yields the protein CASSSSGTGGYEQYF. The V call is TRBV9, the J call TRBJ2-7; 11 positions match TRBD1. The CDR3 is 15 amino acids. Germline trimming cut 4 bases from V and 3 bases from J; bases unmatched to any gene: 6. Looked up from germline, CDR1 is SGDLS and CDR2 is YYNGEE.

The V call is TRBV11-2, the J call TRBJ2-3, with D unresolved. Per the germline V gene, CDR1 is SGHAT and CDR2 is FQNNGV. The length of the CDR3 is 13 residues. The ends were cut back, 7 bases at V and 6 bases at J, with 14 bases in the middle. This CDR3 reads CASTPLLLDTQYF. The CDR3 bases are TGTGCCAGCACCCCCCTCCTACTGGATACGCAGTATTTT.

The V gene is TRBV6-1, the J gene TRBJ1-1, with 9 bases matching TRBD1. Germline loops: CDR1 MNHNS, CDR2 SASEGT. This CDR3 is built from 15 residues. V was pared by 6 bases and J by 1 base, with 6 bases of the junction left unmatched. CDR3 region: CASRGQGRTNTEAFF. The CDR3 DNA reads TGTGCCAGCAGAGGACAGGGGCGAACGAACACTGAAGCTTTCTTT.

This rearrangement joins TRBV7-6 to TRBJ1-4; possibly TRBD1 for D (5 bases). The CDR3 spans 14 residues. The germline CDR1 and CDR2 sequences are SGHVS and FNYEAQ. V dropped 1 base and J dropped 7 bases, with 10 bases sitting between them. This chain's CDR3 is CASSLEGWGEKLFF. In DNA form, the CDR3 reads TGTGCCAGCAGCTTAGAGGGGTGGGGTGAAAAACTGTTTTTT.